These 24 T cell receptor beta chains originate from one sample sequenced in a study of CD8+CD57+ T cells in acquired aplastic anemia. CD8+CD57+ cell expansion, shown by flow cytometry, had occurred in the patients selected for sequencing. TCR beta VDJ and CDR3 profiles were obtained from a genomic DNA template. One entry per CDR3 protein, called by TCRdb with MiXCR from the reads. Seen here are fewer than 300,000 distinct CDR3 sequences, around 82% observed once, and the top ten hold approximately 40%. The sample comprised sorted CD4+, CD8+, or CD8+CD57+ T cells (not recorded which) from PBMCs. The receptors were gathered from a human donor with aplastic anemia.

Details on this clonotype: A read error is possible here, since a much larger clone lies one base away. V is TRBV2 and J is TRBJ2-3, with TRBD2 as a possible D gene (6 bases). This CDR3 spans 14 amino acids. Germline CDR1 reads SNHLY; CDR2 reads FYNNEI. V dropped 0 bases and J dropped 7 bases, with 11 bases sitting between them. This CDR3 reads CASSEAGGPHTQYF. In DNA form, the CDR3 reads TGTGCCAGCAGTGAAGCGGGAGGTCCCCATACGCAGTATTTT.

As concerns this clonotype: Because the CDR3 is missing its conserved closing phenylalanine or tryptophan, this is likely a read error. The limits of the CDR3 on the DNA are not certain, so only TCRdb's listed CDR3 is given. The rearrangement joins TRBV9 to TRBJ1-1. The CDR3 numbers 12 amino acids, ends counted. Germline V CDR1 and CDR2: SGDLS, YYNGEE. CDR3 amino acids: CASSIAEYDVFY.

The rearrangement joins TRBV2 to TRBJ2-3; 9 nucleotides line up with TRBD1. Per the germline V gene, CDR1 is SNHLY and CDR2 is FYNNEI. J was trimmed by 2 bases and V by 8 bases; bases with no gene match: 11. The CDR3 is 16 amino acids. The CDR3 DNA sequence: TGTGCCAGCTGGAGACAGGGGGACGGGTCCACAGATACGCAGTATTTT. It codes for CASWRQGDGSTDTQYF.

The chain recombines TRBV15 with TRBJ2-3; TRBD1 aligns across 8 bases. Trimming took 3 bases from V and 4 from J; bases not matched to a gene: 6. Germline CDR1 is LNHNV and CDR2 is YYDKDF (reference sequence). The CDR3 has 15 amino acids. CDR3 sequence reads: CATSRGQEGADTQYF. DNA for the CDR3: TGTGCCACCAGCAGGGGACAGGAAGGTGCAGATACGCAGTATTTT.

This clonotype was seen a handful of times. This CDR3 fails to terminate in the conserved phenylalanine or tryptophan, so it likely reflects a read error. The V call is TRBV10-3, the J call TRBJ1-6, with 9 bases identical to TRBD1. The CDR3 is 18 amino acids. V lost 10 bases, J lost 1 base, and 14 bases stayed unmatched. CDR1 and CDR2 from the germline V gene are ENHRY and SYGVKD. CDR3 sequence reads: CASTPTGTGSSYNSPLHS. In DNA form, the CDR3 reads TGTGCCAGCACCCCGACCGGGACAGGGAGTTCCTATAATTCACCCCTCCACTCT.

This clonotype was recorded once. CDR3 bases: TGTGCCAGCAGCGAGTACGCGGGAGAAGGATTAAATGAAAAACTGTTTTTT. Its translation: CASSEYAGEGLNEKLFF. V is TRBV9 and J is TRBJ1-4; D not resolved. Germline V gene data show CDR1 as SGDLS and CDR2 as YYNGEE. With 3 bases removed from V and 5 bases from J, the gap between germline ends came to 20 bases. This CDR3 has 17 amino acids.

This chain joins TRBV12-3 or TRBV12-4 and TRBJ1-6; D may be TRBD1 (6 bases). V dropped 4 bases and J dropped 2 bases, with 12 bases sitting between them. This CDR3 comprises 16 residues. The CDR3 reads CASSSGGYAYNSPLHF. As DNA, the CDR3 is TGTGCCAGCAGTTCGGGGGGCTATGCCTATAATTCACCCCTCCACTTT.

The chain has TRBV15 and TRBJ2-7; D unresolved. Trimming removed 1 base from V and 2 bases from J, with 12 bases in between. The germline gives CDR1 LNHNV, CDR2 YYDKDF (reference sequence). This CDR3 contains 15 residues. Here the CDR3 DNA reads TGTGCCACCAGCAGAGCCTTGGCAGCTACCTACGAGCAGTACGTC. This translates into CATSRALAATYEQYV.

The CDR3 loop reads CASSLAGRSPLHF. DNA of the CDR3: TGCGCCAGCAGCTTGGCCGGGCGGTCACCCCTCCACTTT. V is TRBV5-1 and J is TRBJ1-6; no reliable D call. Germline V gene lookup returns CDR1 SGHRS and CDR2 YFSETQ. Trimming stripped 0 bases from V and 10 bases from J, with 8 bases between. This CDR3 comprises 13 residues.

This chain links TRBV7-8 with TRBJ1-4; 8 bases are a match to TRBD1. The V and J ends lost 3 bases and 14 bases, in that order; junction bases with no gene match: 11. This CDR3 contains 14 residues. Germline lookup yields CDR1 SGHVS and CDR2 FQNEAQ. CDR3 region: CASSFGQGPETLFF. CDR3 DNA: TGTGCCAGCAGCTTCGGACAGGGTCCCGAAACGCTGTTTTTT.

A single count supports this clonotype. This sequence joins TRBV7-3 and TRBJ2-2; D remains ambiguous. Germline lookup yields CDR1 SGHTA and CDR2 FQGTGA. The CDR3 totals 13 residues. Deletions cut 4 bases from V and 8 bases from J, with 11 bases between. CDR3 bases: TGTGCCAGCAGCTCCTCGGAATCAGGGGAGCTGTTTTTT. It is translated as CASSSSESGELFF.

Regarding this clonotype: This may be a read error, as it is one base from a much larger clone. This rearrangement joins TRBV7-9 to TRBJ2-3, with 14 positions matching TRBD2. This CDR3 has 16 residues. Germline CDR1 SEHNR, CDR2 FQNEAQ (reference sequence). CDR3 bases: TGTGCCAGCAGTGGGGGACTAGCGGGGGCGGCAGATATGCAGTATTTT. As protein: CASSGGLAGAADMQYF.

In the case of this clonotype: This is likely a read error, given that the CDR3 carries no conserved phenylalanine or tryptophan at its end. The DNA is omitted, as the CDR3 cannot be located on it reliably, and the CDR3 follows TCRdb's listing. The rearrangement joins TRBV2 to TRBJ2-2; the table's D call, TRBD1, has no DNA check behind it. With termini counted, the CDR3 has 16 amino acids. Germline V gene lookup returns CDR1 SNHLY and CDR2 FYNNEI. Here the CDR3 reads CASGDGGTDTTGFLPG.

The chain couples TRBV4-1 to TRBJ2-1, with 9 bases that match TRBD2. The CDR3 spans 16 residues. The J segment lost 10 bases and the V segment lost 0 bases, leaving 10 bases of the junction unmatched. Germline assignment: CDR1 MGHRA and CDR2 YSYEKL. CDR3 bases: TGCGCCAGCAGCCAAGAAAAGGGCGGGGGGGCCGCGGAGCAGTTCTTC. Translation gives CASSQEKGGGAAEQFF.

This clonotype was counted a few times. The chain couples TRBV20-1 to TRBJ1-2; D unresolved. Trimming took 4 bases from V and 0 from J, leaving 6 bases between them. The CDR3 runs 12 residues. Germline V gives CDR1 DFQATT, CDR2 SNEGSKA (reference sequence). The CDR3 coding sequence is TGCAGTGCTATAGGAGCTAACTATGGCTACACCTTC. Translated: CSAIGANYGYTF.

The rearrangement links TRBV10-2 to TRBJ2-7, with D possibly matching TRBD2 (5 bases). This CDR3 region has 14 residues. Germline V gene lookup returns CDR1 WSHSY and CDR2 SAAADI. The V and J ends lost 6 bases and 5 bases respectively, with 17 bases between them. CDR3 in DNA: TGCGCCAGCAGCTTGTCGGGTAGCGAGAACGAGCAGTACTTC. The encoded protein is CASSLSGSENEQYF.

This clonotype is labeled as medium-sized (0.01 to 0.1%). The genes are TRBV2 and TRBJ2-7, with 9 bases fitting TRBD2. The CDR3 is made up of 13 amino acids. V shed 8 bases and J 4 bases; nucleotides not matched to a gene: 6. Germline CDR1 SNHLY, CDR2 FYNNEI. The CDR3 nucleotides are TGTGCCAGCCAGACGGGACTAGCATACGAGCAGTACTTC. It encodes CASQTGLAYEQYF.

This clonotype was picked up a small number of times. The chain uses TRBV4-1 and TRBJ1-1; TRBD1 is a possible D gene (5 bases). The CDR3 sequence is 16 residues long. Trimming pared 5 bases from V and 7 bases from J, leaving 23 bases between. CDR1 is MGHRA and CDR2 is YSYEKL in the germline V gene. The CDR3 reads CASSARDGTSEGEAFF. The CDR3 bases are TGCGCCAGCAGCGCCCGGGACGGAACCTCGGAGGGTGAAGCTTTCTTT.

The rearrangement uses TRBV7-8 and TRBJ2-7; D uncertain. The CDR3 sequence is 18 residues long. V was shortened by 0 bases and J by 4 bases, with 22 bases between the two germline ends. Germline values: CDR1 SGHVS, CDR2 FQNEAQ. CDR3 sequence (DNA): TGTGCCAGCAGCTTAGCTGCAGGTCGCGCTACGCAGTATTACGAGCAGTACGTC. The encoded protein is CASSLAAGRATQYYEQYV.

With regard to this clonotype: This could be a read error, since a much larger clone is one nucleotide away. The conserved closing phenylalanine or tryptophan is absent in this CDR3, likely reflecting a read error. It is unclear where the CDR3 begins or ends on the DNA, so no DNA is shown, and the CDR3 is as TCRdb lists it. The gene calls are TRBV7-2 and TRBJ2-3; no DNA check was done on the table's D call, TRBD1. Germline loops: CDR1 SGHTA, CDR2 FQGNSA. The CDR3 length equals 13 residues, ends included. The CDR3 spells CASSLGAGATDTQ.

V is TRBV2 and J is TRBJ1-2; no clear D gene. V lost 6 bases and J 0 bases, leaving 5 bases between the germline ends. Germline V gene sequence: CDR1 SNHLY, CDR2 FYNNEI. The CDR3 is 12 amino acids. The CDR3 sequence is CASRNTNYGYTF. As DNA, the CDR3 is TGTGCCAGCAGGAACACTAACTATGGCTACACCTTC.

This clonotype was detected only a few times. J is TRBJ2-3 and V is TRBV9; 7 nucleotides match TRBD1. V shed 0 bases and J 5 bases; nucleotides not matched to a gene: 3. This CDR3 has 14 amino acids. CDR1 and CDR2 (germline): SGDLS, YYNGEE. The CDR3 is CASSVGGQRDTQYF. CDR3 coding DNA: TGTGCCAGCAGCGTAGGGGGACAGAGAGATACGCAGTATTTT. The complete variable domain, with remaining parts taken from reference TRBV9 and TRBJ2-3, reads DSGVTQTPKHLITATGQRVTLRCSPRSGDLSVYWYQQSLDQGLQFLIQYYNGEERAKGNILERFSAQQFPDLHSELNLSSLELGDSALYFCASSVGGQRDTQYFGPGTRLTVL.

The rearrangement links TRBV4-1 to TRBJ2-7; unclear D gene. Germline V gene sequence: CDR1 MGHRA, CDR2 YSYEKL. CDR3 length: 17 residues. The V end was cut by 1 base, the J end by 5 bases, with 21 bases between. The CDR3 nucleotides read TGCGCCAGCAGCCAAGGGCATGGGCAGAGCACTATAGACGAGCAGTACTTC. The encoded protein is CASSQGHGQSTIDEQYF.

The table lists this clonotype with a count of one. This sequence joins TRBV9 and TRBJ2-3; a weak D match, TRBD1 (5 bases). This CDR3 comprises 15 residues. Trimming removed 4 bases from V and 12 bases from J, with 24 bases in between. CDR1 and CDR2 (germline): SGDLS, YYNGEE. CDR3 bases: TGTGCCAGCAGCTTAGGGGTCTCGAGAACTCATCCCCAGTATTTT. This sequence encodes CASSLGVSRTHPQYF. Complete variable domain (other parts from reference TRBV9 and TRBJ2-3): DSGVTQTPKHLITATGQRVTLRCSPRSGDLSVYWYQQSLDQGLQFLIQYYNGEERAKGNILERFSAQQFPDLHSELNLSSLELGDSALYFCASSLGVSRTHPQYFGPGTRLTVL.